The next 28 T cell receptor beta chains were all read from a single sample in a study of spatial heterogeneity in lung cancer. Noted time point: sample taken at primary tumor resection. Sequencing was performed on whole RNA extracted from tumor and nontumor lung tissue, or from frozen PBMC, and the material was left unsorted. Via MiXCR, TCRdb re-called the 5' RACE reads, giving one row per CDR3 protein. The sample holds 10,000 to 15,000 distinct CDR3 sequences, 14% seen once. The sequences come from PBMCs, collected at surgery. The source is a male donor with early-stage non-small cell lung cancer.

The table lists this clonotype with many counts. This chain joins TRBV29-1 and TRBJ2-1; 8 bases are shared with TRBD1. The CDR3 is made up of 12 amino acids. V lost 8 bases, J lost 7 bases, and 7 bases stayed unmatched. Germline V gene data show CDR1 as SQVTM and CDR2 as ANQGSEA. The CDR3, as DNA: TGCAGCTATCAGGACAGGGTGAATGAGCAGTTCTTC. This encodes CSYQDRVNEQFF.

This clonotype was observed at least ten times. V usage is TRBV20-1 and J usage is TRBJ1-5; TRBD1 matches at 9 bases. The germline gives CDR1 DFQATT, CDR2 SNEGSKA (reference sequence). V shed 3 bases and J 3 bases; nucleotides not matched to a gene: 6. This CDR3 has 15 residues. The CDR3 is CSASGGTGTNQPQHF. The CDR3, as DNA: TGCAGTGCTAGCGGCGGGACAGGGACCAATCAGCCCCAGCATTTT.

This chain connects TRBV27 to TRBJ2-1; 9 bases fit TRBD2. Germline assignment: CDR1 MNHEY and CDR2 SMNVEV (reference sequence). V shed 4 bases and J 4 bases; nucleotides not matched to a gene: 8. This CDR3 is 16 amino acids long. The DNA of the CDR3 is TGTGCCAGCAGTTCGGGTTTACTAGCGGGTTACAATGAGCAGTTCTTC. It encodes CASSSGLLAGYNEQFF.

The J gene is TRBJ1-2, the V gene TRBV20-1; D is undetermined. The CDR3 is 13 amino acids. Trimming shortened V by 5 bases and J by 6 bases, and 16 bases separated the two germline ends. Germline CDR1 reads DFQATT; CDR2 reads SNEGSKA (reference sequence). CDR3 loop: CSAYGASRHGYTF. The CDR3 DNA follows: TGCAGTGCTTACGGCGCTTCACGGCATGGCTACACCTTC.

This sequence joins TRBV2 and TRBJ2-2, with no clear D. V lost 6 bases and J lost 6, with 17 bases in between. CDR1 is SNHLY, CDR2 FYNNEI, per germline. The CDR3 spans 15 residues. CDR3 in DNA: TGTGCCAGCAGCCTAGACACATTCACCCCCGGGGAGCTGTTTTTT. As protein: CASSLDTFTPGELFF.

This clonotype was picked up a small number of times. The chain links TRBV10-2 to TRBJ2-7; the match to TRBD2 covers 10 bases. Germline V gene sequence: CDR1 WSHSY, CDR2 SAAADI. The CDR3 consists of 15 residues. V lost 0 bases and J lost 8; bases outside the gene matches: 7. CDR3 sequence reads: CASSESPSGGAQQYF. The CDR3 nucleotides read TGCGCCAGCAGTGAGTCGCCCAGCGGGGGGGCCCAGCAGTACTTC.

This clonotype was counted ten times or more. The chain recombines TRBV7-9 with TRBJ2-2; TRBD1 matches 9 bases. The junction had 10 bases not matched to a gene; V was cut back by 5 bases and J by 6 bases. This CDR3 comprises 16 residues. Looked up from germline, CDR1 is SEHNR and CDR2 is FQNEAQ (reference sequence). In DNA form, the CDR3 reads TGTGCCAGCAGCCCTCCGGGACAGGGAAGCCCCGGGGAGCTGTTTTTT. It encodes CASSPPGQGSPGELFF.

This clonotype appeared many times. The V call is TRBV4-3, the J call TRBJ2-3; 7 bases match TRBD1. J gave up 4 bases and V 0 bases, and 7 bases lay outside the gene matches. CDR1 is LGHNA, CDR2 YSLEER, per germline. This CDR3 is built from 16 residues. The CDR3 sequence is CASSQDRGQGADTQYF. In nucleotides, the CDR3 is TGCGCCAGCAGCCAAGATCGGGGCCAGGGGGCAGATACGCAGTATTTT.

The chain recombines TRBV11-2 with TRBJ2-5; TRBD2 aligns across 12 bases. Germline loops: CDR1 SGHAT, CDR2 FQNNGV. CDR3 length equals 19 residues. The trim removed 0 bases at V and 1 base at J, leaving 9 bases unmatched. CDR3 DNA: TGTGCCAGCAGCTTAGATGGGGCTAGCGGGGGGGCCTCCCAAGAGACCCAGTACTTC. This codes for CASSLDGASGGASQETQYF.

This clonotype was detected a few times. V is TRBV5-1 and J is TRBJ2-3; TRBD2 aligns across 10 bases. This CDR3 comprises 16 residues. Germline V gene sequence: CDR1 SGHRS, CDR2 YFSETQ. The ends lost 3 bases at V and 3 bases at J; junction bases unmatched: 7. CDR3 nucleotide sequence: TGCGCCAGCAGCTCTGCTAGCGGGGGAGGTACAGATACGCAGTATTTT. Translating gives CASSSASGGGTDTQYF.

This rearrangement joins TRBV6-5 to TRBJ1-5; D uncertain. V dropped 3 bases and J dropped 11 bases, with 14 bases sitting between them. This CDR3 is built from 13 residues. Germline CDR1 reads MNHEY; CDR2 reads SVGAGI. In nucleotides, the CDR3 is TGTGCCAGCAGTTATAACGGATTAGGGACCCAGCATTTT. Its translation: CASSYNGLGTQHF.

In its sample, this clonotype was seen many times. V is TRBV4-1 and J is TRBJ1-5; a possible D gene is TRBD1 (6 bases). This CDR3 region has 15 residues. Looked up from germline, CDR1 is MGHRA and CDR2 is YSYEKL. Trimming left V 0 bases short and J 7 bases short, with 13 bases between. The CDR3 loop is CASSQDTGGRQPQHF. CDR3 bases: TGCGCCAGCAGCCAAGATACTGGGGGCAGACAGCCCCAGCATTTT.

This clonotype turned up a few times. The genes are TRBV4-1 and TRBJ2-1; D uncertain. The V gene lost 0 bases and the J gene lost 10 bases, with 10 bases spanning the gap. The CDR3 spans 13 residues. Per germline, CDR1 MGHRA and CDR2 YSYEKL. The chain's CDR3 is CASSQELGYEQFF. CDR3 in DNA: TGCGCCAGCAGCCAAGAGCTGGGGTACGAGCAGTTCTTC.

In DNA form, the CDR3 reads TGTGCCAGCAGCCAGGGGGCGGAGCTGTTTTTT. Protein sequence: CASSQGAELFF. The rearrangement uses TRBV4-2 and TRBJ2-2; D perhaps matches TRBD1 (6 bases). V was pared by 3 bases and J by 10 bases, with 6 bases between. This CDR3 has 11 residues. Germline CDR1 reads LGHNA; CDR2 reads YNFKEQ.

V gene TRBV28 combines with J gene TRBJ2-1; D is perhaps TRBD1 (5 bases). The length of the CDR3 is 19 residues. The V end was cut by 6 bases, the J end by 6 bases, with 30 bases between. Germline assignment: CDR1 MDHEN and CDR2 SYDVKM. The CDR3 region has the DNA TGTGCCAGCAGCGAGACAGCACTTGCTACCACCCTCCTCAGCAATGAGCAGTTCTTC. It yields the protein CASSETALATTLLSNEQFF.

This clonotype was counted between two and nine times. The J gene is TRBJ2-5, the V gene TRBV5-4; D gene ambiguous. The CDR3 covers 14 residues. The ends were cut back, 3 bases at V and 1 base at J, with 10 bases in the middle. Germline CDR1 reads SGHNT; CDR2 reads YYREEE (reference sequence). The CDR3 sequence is CASSSTATQETQYF. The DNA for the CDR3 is TGTGCCAGCAGCTCCACAGCGACCCAAGAGACCCAGTACTTC.

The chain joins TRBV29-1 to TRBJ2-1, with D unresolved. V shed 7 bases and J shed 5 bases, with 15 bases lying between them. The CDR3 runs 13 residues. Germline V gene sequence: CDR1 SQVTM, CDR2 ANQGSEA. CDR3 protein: CSAIAGQDNEQFF. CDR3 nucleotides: TGCAGCGCTATCGCCGGGCAAGACAATGAGCAGTTCTTC.

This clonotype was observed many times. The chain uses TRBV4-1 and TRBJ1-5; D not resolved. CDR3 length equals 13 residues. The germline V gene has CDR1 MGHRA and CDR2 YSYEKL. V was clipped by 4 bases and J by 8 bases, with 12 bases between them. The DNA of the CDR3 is TGCGCCAGCAGCCCCCACCGGAAGGAGCCCCAGCATTTT. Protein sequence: CASSPHRKEPQHF.

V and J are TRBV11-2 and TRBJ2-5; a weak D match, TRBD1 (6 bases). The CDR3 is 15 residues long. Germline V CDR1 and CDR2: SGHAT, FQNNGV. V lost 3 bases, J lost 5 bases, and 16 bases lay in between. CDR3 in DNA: TGTGCCAGCAGCTTGACAGGCCCTCAACCCGAGACCCAGTACTTC. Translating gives CASSLTGPQPETQYF. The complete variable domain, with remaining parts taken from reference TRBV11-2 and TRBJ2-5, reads EAGVAQSPRYKIIEKRQSVAFWCNPISGHATLYWYQQILGQGPKLLIQFQNNGVVDDSQLPKDRFSAERLKGVDSTLKIQPAKLEDSAVYLCASSLTGPQPETQYFGPGTRLLVL.

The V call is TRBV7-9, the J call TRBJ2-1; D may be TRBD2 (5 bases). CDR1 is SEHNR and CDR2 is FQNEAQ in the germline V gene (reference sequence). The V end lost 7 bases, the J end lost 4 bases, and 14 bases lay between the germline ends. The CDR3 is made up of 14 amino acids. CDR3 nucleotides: TGTGCCAGCACCTCCGCCGGACTGTACAATGAGCAGTTCTTC. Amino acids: CASTSAGLYNEQFF.

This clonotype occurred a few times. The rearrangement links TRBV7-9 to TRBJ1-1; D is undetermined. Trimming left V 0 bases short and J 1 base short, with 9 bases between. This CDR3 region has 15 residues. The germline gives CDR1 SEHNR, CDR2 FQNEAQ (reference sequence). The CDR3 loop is CASSLAGDANTEAFF. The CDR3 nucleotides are TGTGCCAGCAGCTTAGCCGGGGATGCGAACACTGAAGCTTTCTTT.

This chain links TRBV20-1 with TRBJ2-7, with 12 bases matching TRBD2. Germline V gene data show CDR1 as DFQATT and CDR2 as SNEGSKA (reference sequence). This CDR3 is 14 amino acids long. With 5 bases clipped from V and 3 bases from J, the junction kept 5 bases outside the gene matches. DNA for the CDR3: TGCAGTGCTCTCGGACTAGCGGGGCGCTACGAGCAGTACTTC. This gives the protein CSALGLAGRYEQYF.

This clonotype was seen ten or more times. CDR3 coding DNA: TGTGCCAGCAGTTTATGGCAGGGGCCGGGGAATGAGCAGTTCTTC. This sequence encodes CASSLWQGPGNEQFF. The J gene is TRBJ2-1, the V gene TRBV27; tentative D call: TRBD1 (6 bases). Trimming shortened V by 1 base and J by 7 bases, and 14 bases separated the two germline ends. Per germline, CDR1 MNHEY and CDR2 SMNVEV (reference sequence). There are 15 residues in the CDR3.

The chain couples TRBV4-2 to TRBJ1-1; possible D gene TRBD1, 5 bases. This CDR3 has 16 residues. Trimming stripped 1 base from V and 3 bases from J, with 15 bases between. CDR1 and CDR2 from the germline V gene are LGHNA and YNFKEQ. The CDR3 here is CASSQVIRGKYTEAFF. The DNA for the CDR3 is TGTGCCAGCAGCCAAGTAATAAGGGGCAAATACACTGAAGCTTTCTTT.

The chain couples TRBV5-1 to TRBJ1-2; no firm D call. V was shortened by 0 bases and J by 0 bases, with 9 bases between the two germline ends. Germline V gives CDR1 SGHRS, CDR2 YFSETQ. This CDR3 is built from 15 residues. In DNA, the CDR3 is TGCGCCAGCAGCTTGGGAGCAGCCACTAACTATGGCTACACCTTC. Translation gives CASSLGAATNYGYTF. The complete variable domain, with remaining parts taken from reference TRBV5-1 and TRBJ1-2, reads KAGVTQTPRYLIKTRGQQVTLSCSPISGHRSVSWYQQTPGQGLQFLFEYFSETQRNKGNFPGRFSGRQFSNSRSEMNVSTLELGDSALYLCASSLGAATNYGYTFGSGTRLTVV.

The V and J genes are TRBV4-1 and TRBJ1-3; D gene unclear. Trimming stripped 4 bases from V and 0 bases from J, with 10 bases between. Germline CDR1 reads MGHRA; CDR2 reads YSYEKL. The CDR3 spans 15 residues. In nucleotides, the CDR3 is TGCGCCAGCAGCCCGCTAGGCGCCTCTGGAAACACCATATATTTT. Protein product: CASSPLGASGNTIYF.

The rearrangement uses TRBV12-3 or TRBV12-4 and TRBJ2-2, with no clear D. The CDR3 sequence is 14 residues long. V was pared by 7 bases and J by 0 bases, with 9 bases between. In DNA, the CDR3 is TGTGCCAGCACCGGTCGTACGAACACCGGGGAGCTGTTTTTT. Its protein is CASTGRTNTGELFF.

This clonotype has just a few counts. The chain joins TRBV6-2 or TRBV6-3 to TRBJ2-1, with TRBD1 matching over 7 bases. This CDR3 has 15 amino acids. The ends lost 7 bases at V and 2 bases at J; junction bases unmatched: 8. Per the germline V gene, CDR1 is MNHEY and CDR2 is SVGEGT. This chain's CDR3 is CASTKGQTTYNEQFF. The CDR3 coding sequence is TGTGCCAGCACTAAGGGACAGACGACCTACAATGAGCAGTTCTTC.